Shown below are 2 T cell receptor beta chains from a single sample sequenced in a study of beta chain features in type 1 diabetes. Every isolated RNA sample was fully reverse transcribed, so sequencing captured expressed TCRB transcripts. Repertoires were generated with immunoSEQ multiplex PCR, while TCRdb's copy carries only in-frame clones and drops some. The sample includes under 400,000 clones, roughly 12% of them seen just once. Material: naive CD4+ T cells from blood. Receptor source: a man aged 18-30 years in good health.

V usage is TRBV5-1 and J usage is TRBJ2-3; 7 bases are shared with TRBD2. CDR3 length: 13 residues. V gave up 2 bases and J gave up 5 bases; unmatched junction bases: 2. Germline V CDR1 and CDR2: SGHRS, YFSETQ. CDR3 protein: CASSLGGRDTQYF. CDR3 sequence (DNA): TGCGCCAGCAGCTTAGGCGGGAGAGATACGCAGTATTTT.

In this sample, this clone turned up a few times. This sequence joins TRBV4-3 and TRBJ1-2; 7 positions agree with TRBD1. CDR1 is LGHNA, CDR2 YSLEER, per germline. The CDR3 totals 17 residues. V shed 1 base and J 5 bases; nucleotides not matched to a gene: 13. The chain's CDR3 is CASSQGTGAPVLYGYTF. DNA for the CDR3: TGCGCCAGCAGCCAAGGTACAGGGGCCCCGGTGTTGTATGGCTACACCTTC.